This T cell receptor beta chain emerged from a study of technical replicates of blood from several donors. Libraries were prepared by immunoSEQ multiplex PCR; TCRdb keeps only in-frame clonotypes and omits some of them. This table holds 74,000 or so clones, 80% to 95% found once. This CDR3 has 15 residues. CDR1 is SEHNR, CDR2 FQNEAQ, per germline (reference sequence). V lost 2 bases to trimming and J lost 7 bases; unmatched junction nucleotides: 5. The sequencing input was T cells isolated from PBMCs. This TCR derives from a human donor in good health. The chain couples TRBV7-9 to TRBJ2-2; 9 nucleotides agree with TRBD1. The chain's CDR3 is CASSLPTGGVGELFF. The DNA of the CDR3 is TGTGCCAGCAGCTTACCGACAGGGGGAGTCGGGGAGCTGTTTTTT.